This TCR beta chain was identified during a study of blood T cell repertoires in COVID-19. The CDR3 is 12 residues long. Between the trimmed V and J ends, which lost 1 base and 10 bases, there was a span of 13 bases. Germline V gene sequence: CDR1 SQVTM, CDR2 ANQGSEA. Assay: immunoSEQ multiplex PCR; the TCRdb copy retains only in-frame clones and omits some. The sample has some 170,000 clones; about 88% are singletons. In terms of age and location, participants ranged from roughly 18 to 95 years and lived in about two dozen US areas. Participants were placed into cohorts based on the clinical history they reported.

The rearrangement joins TRBV29-1 to TRBJ1-1; D gene unclear. The specimen was PBMCs or T cells enriched from blood (not recorded which). This clonotype originated in a human donor with acute COVID-19. The donor label of this sample is uncertain. CDR3 bases: TGCAGCGTTGAAGTCCCCTCAGGCGCAGCTTTCTTT. This sequence encodes CSVEVPSGAAFF.